Below, 21 T cell receptor beta chains from the same sample are listed, as sequenced in a study of cytomegalovirus exposure and HLA in healthy donors (dated by TCRdb to about 2017). Libraries came from the immunoSEQ multiplex PCR assay. For the multiplex PCR, a mixture combining 60 forward primers for TCR Vbeta segments and 13 reverse primers for TCR Jbeta segments was used. Here the immuneACCESS table is served through TCRdb, limited to in-frame sequences with V and J called. Missing clones are a known gap in these copies; in checked studies unresolved V genes cover under half, and the rest lacks a known reason. Recorded for this sample are roughly 120,000 clones; 80% of them occurred a single time. Jointly, the top ten make up about 2.6% of the sample. The sequenced sample consisted of PBMCs. The receptors here all came from a man aged 30 to 45 in good health and CMV-seronegative.

This chain connects TRBV5-8 to TRBJ1-2; 9 positions agree with TRBD1. V was clipped by 4 bases and J by 6 bases; unmatched bases: 16. The CDR3 is 17 amino acids. CDR1 is SGHTS, CDR2 YDEGEE, per germline. CDR3 nucleotide sequence: TGTGCCAGCAGCCAAGGCTATTCTACGGACAGGGGACATGGCTACACCTTC. Translated: CASSQGYSTDRGHGYTF.

To note about this clone: One end of the junction is discordant with germline, which a read error may explain. The V gene is TRBV7-7, the J gene TRBJ2-7; tentative D call: TRBD1 (5 bases). Per the germline V gene, CDR1 is SSHAT and CDR2 is FNYEAQ (reference sequence). The CDR3 runs 14 residues. Here the CDR3 DNA reads TGTGCTAGCAGCCCAGGGTACTCTAACTACGAGCAGTACTTC. Protein product: CASSPGYSNYEQYF.

This chain uses TRBV4-1 with TRBJ1-2; weak D call: TRBD1 (5 bases). Germline loops: CDR1 MGHRA, CDR2 YSYEKL. The V end was cut by 0 bases, the J end by 5 bases, with 22 bases between. The CDR3 consists of 18 residues. The CDR3 region is CASSQDRRAQGWSYGYTF. CDR3 nucleotide sequence: TGCGCCAGCAGCCAAGATCGTCGGGCGCAGGGTTGGTCTTATGGCTACACCTTC.

CDR3: CASSLTGAIYNEQFF. The CDR3 DNA follows: TGCGCCAGCAGCTTGACAGGGGCGATCTACAATGAGCAGTTCTTC. The chain carries TRBV5-1 and TRBJ2-1; 7 bases match TRBD1. Germline V gene sequence: CDR1 SGHRS, CDR2 YFSETQ. This CDR3 contains 15 residues. V was clipped by 1 base and J by 3 bases; unmatched bases: 4.

This chain links TRBV11-3 with TRBJ1-2; 9 nucleotides agree with TRBD1. V was clipped by 4 bases and J by 6 bases; unmatched bases: 6. The CDR3 length is 14 residues. Germline V lookup: CDR1 SGHNT, CDR2 YENEEA. CDR3 region: CASSSNTGGHGYTF. The CDR3 DNA reads as TGTGCCAGCAGCTCAAATACAGGGGGCCATGGCTACACCTTC.

The chain links TRBV6-5 to TRBJ2-2; D is possibly TRBD1 (6 bases). The length of the CDR3 is 15 residues. Trimming cost V 5 bases and J 0 bases, with 10 bases left between them. The V gene's germline CDR1 is MNHEY and CDR2 SVGAGI. The CDR3 DNA follows: TGTGCCAGCAGTAGGGGGACCGCGAACACCGGGGAGCTGTTTTTT. It yields the protein CASSRGTANTGELFF.

This rearrangement joins TRBV7-8 to TRBJ1-3; D is perhaps TRBD1 (6 bases). Germline V gives CDR1 SGHVS, CDR2 FQNEAQ. The CDR3 is made up of 16 amino acids. V was pared by 4 bases and J by 1 base, with 14 bases between. CDR3 loop: CASSYSPQGSGNTIYF. As DNA, the CDR3 is TGTGCCAGCAGCTATAGCCCACAGGGTTCTGGAAACACCATATATTTT.

The chain recombines TRBV5-1 with TRBJ1-5; tentatively, D is TRBD1 (5 bases). Trimming removed 2 bases from V and 6 bases from J, with 12 bases in between. Germline V gene lookup returns CDR1 SGHRS and CDR2 YFSETQ. CDR3 length: 14 residues. CDR3: CASSLTQGSQPQHF. In nucleotides, the CDR3 is TGCGCCAGCAGCTTAACTCAGGGTAGTCAGCCCCAGCATTTT.

The rearrangement joins TRBV7-2 to TRBJ2-1; TRBD2 matches at 9 bases. The length of the CDR3 is 15 residues. The germline CDR1 and CDR2 sequences are SGHTA and FQGNSA. The V segment lost 3 bases and the J segment 5 bases; nucleotides outside the gene matches: 5. For the CDR3, the DNA is TGTGCCAGCAGCTTCGGACTAGCGAACAACAATGAGCAGTTCTTC. Its protein is CASSFGLANNNEQFF.

The genes are TRBV30 and TRBJ1-4, with 10 bases fitting TRBD1. Germline V gene data show CDR1 as GTSNPN and CDR2 as SVGIG (reference sequence). Trimming took 7 bases from V and 4 from J; bases not matched to a gene: 12. The CDR3 spans 16 residues. The CDR3 nucleotides read TGTGCCTTCAGTCCCGGGACAGGGGTCATTAATGAAAAACTGTTTTTT. Residues: CAFSPGTGVINEKLFF.

Remarks on this clone: The junction shows a germline mismatch at one end, possibly a read error. The chain links TRBV7-9 to TRBJ1-2; D unclear. Germline CDR1 reads SEHNR; CDR2 reads FQNEAQ (reference sequence). The CDR3 covers 14 residues. The DNA of the CDR3 is TGTTCCAGCAGTCCATCCGGAGGAAACTATGGCTACACCTTC. Its translation is CSSSPSGGNYGYTF.

The J gene is TRBJ2-2, the V gene TRBV5-4; 14 positions match TRBD2. V trimming: 3 bases; J trimming: 6 bases; junction bases outside the gene matches: 10. The CDR3 length is 18 residues. Germline V gene lookup returns CDR1 SGHNT and CDR2 YYREEE (reference sequence). This CDR3 is CASSSEPGLAGAAGELFF. The DNA for the CDR3 is TGTGCCAGCAGCTCAGAGCCGGGACTAGCGGGAGCCGCCGGGGAGCTGTTTTTT.

The chain links TRBV18 to TRBJ1-5, with TRBD1 identical over 10 bases. This CDR3 is built from 17 residues. The germline CDR1 and CDR2 sequences are KGHSH and LQKENI. With V trimmed by 6 bases and J by 0 bases, 8 bases remained unmatched. The CDR3: CASSIIGTGDSNQPQHF. The CDR3 bases are TGTGCCAGCTCCATAATAGGGACAGGGGATAGCAATCAGCCCCAGCATTTT.

The chain recombines TRBV4-1 with TRBJ2-3; 15 bases are a match to TRBD2. Germline V lookup: CDR1 MGHRA, CDR2 YSYEKL. Losses at the gene ends were 4 bases for V and 1 base for J; bases not matched to a gene: 3. CDR3 size: 17 residues. CDR3 DNA sequence: TGCGCCAGCAGCCGGTGGACTAGCGGGAGGGGCACAGATACGCAGTATTTT. It encodes CASSRWTSGRGTDTQYF.

The chain recombines TRBV28 with TRBJ2-7; TRBD1 might be the D (6 bases). The CDR3 length is 12 residues. V was cut by 7 bases and J by 4 bases, with 11 bases left in between. Germline CDR1 MDHEN, CDR2 SYDVKM. CDR3 residues: CASTNRAYEQYF. DNA for the CDR3: TGTGCCAGCACCAACAGGGCGTACGAGCAGTACTTC.

The J gene is TRBJ2-5, the V gene TRBV7-2; 8 bases map to TRBD2. This CDR3 contains 15 residues. Germline V gene lookup returns CDR1 SGHTA and CDR2 FQGNSA. The junction had 10 bases not matched to a gene; V was cut back by 5 bases and J by 5 bases. The CDR3 here is CASSPPKAGDETQYF. CDR3 nucleotide sequence: TGTGCCAGCAGCCCCCCAAAAGCGGGAGATGAGACCCAGTACTTC.

The gene calls are TRBV18 and TRBJ1-2, with D tentatively TRBD1 (6 bases). V was cut by 4 bases and J by 6 bases, with 15 bases left in between. Germline loops: CDR1 KGHSH, CDR2 LQKENI. CDR3 length equals 14 residues. For the CDR3, the DNA is TGTGCCAGCTCACTCTCAGGGGTTCAGCATGGCTACACCTTC. The encoded protein is CASSLSGVQHGYTF.

This clone has only a few counts. The J gene is TRBJ2-7, the V gene TRBV27; 8 bases map to TRBD2. This CDR3 has 15 amino acids. V dropped 3 bases and J dropped 0; count of bases not matched to a gene: 4. CDR1 and CDR2 (germline): MNHEY, SMNVEV (reference sequence). The CDR3 DNA reads TGTGCCAGCAGTTTCCTTAGCGGGGACTCCTACGAGCAGTACTTC. It codes for CASSFLSGDSYEQYF.

This clone was seen a few times. The chain is built from TRBV10-2 and TRBJ2-2; the D is unclear. CDR3 length: 12 amino acids. Trimming left V 4 bases short and J 6 bases short, with 6 bases between. CDR1 is WSHSY and CDR2 is SAAADI in the germline V gene. CDR3 residues: CASSAVSGELFF. CDR3 nucleotide sequence: TGCGCCAGCAGTGCCGTGTCCGGGGAGCTGTTTTTT.

V gene TRBV19 combines with J gene TRBJ1-3; a possible D gene is TRBD1 (6 bases). CDR1 is LNHDA and CDR2 is SQIVND in the germline V gene (reference sequence). The CDR3 consists of 14 residues. V dropped 4 bases and J dropped 1 base, with 8 bases sitting between them. The CDR3 region is CASSTQGSGNTIYF. The CDR3, as DNA: TGTGCCAGTAGTACCCAGGGGTCTGGAAACACCATATATTTT.

This chain uses TRBV28 with TRBJ2-1; 11 positions match TRBD1. The CDR3 has 15 amino acids. Germline CDR1 is MDHEN and CDR2 is SYDVKM. Unmatched junction bases numbered 5, after V lost 6 bases and J lost 4 bases. This chain's CDR3 is CASSPGTGGYNEQFF. The CDR3 DNA reads as TGTGCCAGCAGCCCTGGGACAGGGGGATACAATGAGCAGTTCTTC. Full variable domain (outside the CDR3, taken from reference TRBV28 and TRBJ2-1): DVKVTQSSRYLVKRTGEKVFLECVQDMDHENMFWYRQDPGLGLRLIYFSYDVKMKEKGDIPEGYSVSREKKERFSLILESASTNQTSMYLCASSPGTGGYNEQFFGPGTRLTVL.